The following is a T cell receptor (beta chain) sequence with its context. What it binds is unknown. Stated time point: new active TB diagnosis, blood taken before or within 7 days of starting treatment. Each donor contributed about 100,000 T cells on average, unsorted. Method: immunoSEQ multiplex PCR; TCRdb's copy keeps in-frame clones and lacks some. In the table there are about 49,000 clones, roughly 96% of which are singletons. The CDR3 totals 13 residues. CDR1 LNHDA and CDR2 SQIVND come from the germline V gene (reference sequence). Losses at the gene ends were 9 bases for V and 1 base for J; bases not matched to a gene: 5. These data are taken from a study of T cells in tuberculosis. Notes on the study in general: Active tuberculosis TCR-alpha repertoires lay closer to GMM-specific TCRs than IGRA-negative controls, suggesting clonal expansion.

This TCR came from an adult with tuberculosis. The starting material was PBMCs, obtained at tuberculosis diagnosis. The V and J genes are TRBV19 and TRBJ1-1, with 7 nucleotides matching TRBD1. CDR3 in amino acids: CASNRQGNTEAFF. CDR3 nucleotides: TGTGCCAGCAATAGACAGGGGAACACTGAAGCTTTCTTT.